These 8 T cell receptor beta chains originate from one sample sequenced in a study of T cells in Graves' hyperthyroidism and ophthalmopathy. Amplification targeted TCR beta CDR3 regions from RNA transcripts. The study used the HTBI primer set for a first-round RT-PCR of the TCR CDR3. MiXCR was run by TCRdb on the multiplex PCR reads, yielding one entry per CDR3 protein. Of a few hundred thousand distinct CDR3 sequences listed, 13% to 15% are singletons. The sequencing input was blood. Every receptor here comes from a woman aged 40 to 50 with Graves' hyperthyroidism.

This clonotype was picked up many times. This rearrangement joins TRBV13 to TRBJ1-1; 7 bases match TRBD1. With V trimmed by 1 base and J by 9 bases, 5 bases remained unmatched. The CDR3 has 13 residues. CDR1 is PRHDT and CDR2 is FYEKMQ in the germline V gene (reference sequence). CDR3 in amino acids: CASSLDRGRKAFF. The CDR3 nucleotides are TGTGCCAGCAGCTTAGACAGGGGAAGGAAAGCTTTCTTT.

This clonotype was observed a few times. A read error may be the cause here, since a much bigger clone is one base away. The chain combines TRBV28 with TRBJ1-2; TRBD1 might be the D (6 bases). Germline lookup yields CDR1 MDHEN and CDR2 SYDVKM. This CDR3 region has 17 residues. Between the trimmed V and J ends, which lost 5 bases and 7 bases, there was a span of 26 bases. The CDR3 DNA reads TGTGCCAGCAGTCCCAACGATCAGGGGCGGCCGCTTTGTGGCTACACCTTC. This codes for CASSPNDQGRPLCGYTF.

The chain employs TRBV7-9 and TRBJ2-2; D tentatively fits TRBD1 or TRBD2 (5 bases each). Germline V lookup: CDR1 SEHNR, CDR2 FQNEAQ (reference sequence). CDR3 size: 16 residues. The germline V and J ends were trimmed by 5 bases and 0 bases, with 13 bases remaining between them. The CDR3 sequence is CASSQIMGPNTGELFF. DNA for the CDR3: TGTGCCAGCAGCCAGATTATGGGACCGAACACCGGGGAGCTGTTTTTT.

This clonotype has ten or more counts. The chain uses TRBV7-6 and TRBJ2-3, with 9 bases matching TRBD2. The ends lost 3 bases at V and 2 bases at J; junction bases unmatched: 6. The CDR3 runs 16 residues. Germline CDR1 SGHVS, CDR2 FNYEAQ. CDR3 sequence reads: CASSLPGLAITDTQYF. The CDR3 DNA is TGTGCCAGCAGCTTGCCGGGACTAGCAATCACAGATACGCAGTATTTT.

This clonotype was seen many times. A read error may produce the germline difference seen at one junction end. CDR3 nucleotide sequence: TGTGCCAGCAGCCCAGACAGGGTTACTGAAGCTTTCTTT. Its protein is CASSPDRVTEAFF. This chain links TRBV10-1 with TRBJ1-1, with 7 bases lining up with TRBD1. Germline V gene sequence: CDR1 WNHNN, CDR2 SYGVQD (reference sequence). The CDR3 extends over 13 amino acids.

This clonotype was detected ten times or more. This chain links TRBV6-2 or TRBV6-3 with TRBJ2-4; 11 positions agree with TRBD2. The germline V gene has CDR1 MNHEY and CDR2 SVGEGT. The J segment lost 0 bases and the V segment lost 6 bases, leaving 13 bases of the junction unmatched. This CDR3 contains 19 residues. The CDR3 sequence is CASSPGLADPNIAKNIQYF. The CDR3 coding sequence is TGTGCCAGCAGCCCGGGACTAGCGGACCCTAATATAGCCAAAAACATTCAGTACTTC.

This chain links TRBV6-1 with TRBJ2-7; 7 nucleotides line up with TRBD1. Germline V gene lookup returns CDR1 MNHNS and CDR2 SASEGT. CDR3 size: 12 residues. The V gene end was trimmed by 6 bases and the J gene end by 6 bases; junction bases not matched to a gene: 5. The CDR3: CASRTGSREQYF. The CDR3 DNA reads TGTGCCAGCAGGACAGGGTCTCGCGAGCAGTACTTC.

Ten or more counts support this clonotype. The genes are TRBV15 and TRBJ2-1; 7 positions agree with TRBD1. The J segment lost 0 bases and the V segment lost 2 bases, leaving 4 bases of the junction unmatched. Germline loops: CDR1 LNHNV, CDR2 YYDKDF (reference sequence). The CDR3 spans 16 residues. The CDR3, as DNA: TGTGCCACCAGCAGAACGACAGGGAGCTCCTACAATGAGCAGTTCTTC. This encodes CATSRTTGSSYNEQFF.